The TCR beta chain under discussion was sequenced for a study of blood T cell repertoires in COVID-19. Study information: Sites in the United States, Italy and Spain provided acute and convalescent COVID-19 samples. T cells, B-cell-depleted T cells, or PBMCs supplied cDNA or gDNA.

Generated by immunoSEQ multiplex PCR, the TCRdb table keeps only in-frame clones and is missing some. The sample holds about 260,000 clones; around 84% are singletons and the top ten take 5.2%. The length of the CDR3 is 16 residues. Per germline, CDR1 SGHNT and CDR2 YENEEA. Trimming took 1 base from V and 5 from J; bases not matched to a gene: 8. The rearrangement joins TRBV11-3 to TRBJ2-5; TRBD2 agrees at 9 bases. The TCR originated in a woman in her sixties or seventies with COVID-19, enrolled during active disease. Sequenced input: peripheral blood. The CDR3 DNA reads TGTGCCAGCAGCTTAGGGGCGGGAGGGCCGGAGGAGACCCAGTACTTC. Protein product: CASSLGAGGPEETQYF.